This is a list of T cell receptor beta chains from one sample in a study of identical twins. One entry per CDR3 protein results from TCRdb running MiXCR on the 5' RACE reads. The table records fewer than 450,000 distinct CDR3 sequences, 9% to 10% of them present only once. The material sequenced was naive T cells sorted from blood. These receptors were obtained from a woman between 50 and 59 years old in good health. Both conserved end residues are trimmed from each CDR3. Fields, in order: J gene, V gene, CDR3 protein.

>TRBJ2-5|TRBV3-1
ASSQTQRKYQETQY
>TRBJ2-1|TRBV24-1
ATSDSLLYSGSYNEQF
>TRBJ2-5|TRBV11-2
ASSSGTSGRPAETQY
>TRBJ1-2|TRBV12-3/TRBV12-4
ASSSGQGYGYT
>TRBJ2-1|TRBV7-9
ASSLLAGEQF
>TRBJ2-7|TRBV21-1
AQQGHAPLYEQY
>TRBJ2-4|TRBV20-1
SASIPTSMDPQAKNIQY
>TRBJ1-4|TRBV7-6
ASSLDRAEGGEKLF
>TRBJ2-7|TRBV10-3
AISAGLSYEQY
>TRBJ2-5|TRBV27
ASSLRGDRGRPKETQY
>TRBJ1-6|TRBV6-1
ASSARQDSPLH
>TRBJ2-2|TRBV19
ASNVGGMVTGELF
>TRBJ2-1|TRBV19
ASSRRLAVNEQF
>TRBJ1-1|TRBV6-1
ASSEAAGWNTEAF
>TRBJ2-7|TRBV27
ASSFLEGAPGEQY
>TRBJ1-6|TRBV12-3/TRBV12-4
ASSTTGEESPLH
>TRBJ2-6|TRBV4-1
ASSPVSRGLGFGANVLT
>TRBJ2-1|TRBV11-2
ASSSARIHEQF
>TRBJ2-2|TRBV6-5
ASRGGGNTGELF
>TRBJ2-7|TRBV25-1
ASSIRGGLSYEQY
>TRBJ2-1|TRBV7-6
ASSPGRDRSFGEQF
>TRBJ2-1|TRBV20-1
SARGKGLGSYNEQF
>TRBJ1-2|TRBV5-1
ASSLEGRTNGYT
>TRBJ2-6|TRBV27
ASSFDSSGANVLT
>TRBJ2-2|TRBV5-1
ASSTGDHTGELF
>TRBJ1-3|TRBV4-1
ASSQVHGGNTIY
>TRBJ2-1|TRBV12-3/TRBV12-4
ASRELGTGAYNEQF
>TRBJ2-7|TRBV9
ASSVGSYEQY
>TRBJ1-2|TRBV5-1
ASSLGQIGYGYT
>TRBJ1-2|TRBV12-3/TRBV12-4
ASSNRAQTLAGYT
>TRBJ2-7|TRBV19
ASSPSGTSEQY
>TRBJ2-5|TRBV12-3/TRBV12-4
ASSSRTGRETQY
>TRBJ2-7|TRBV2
ASSEYTEYEQY
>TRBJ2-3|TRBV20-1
RPWGGDRDADTQY
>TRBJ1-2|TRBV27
ASSLAGDGYT
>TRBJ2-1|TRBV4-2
ASSHQTSGSSYNEQF
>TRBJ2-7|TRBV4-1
ASSRYPRSRYEQY
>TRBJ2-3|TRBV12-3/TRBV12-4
ASSFRGKDTQY
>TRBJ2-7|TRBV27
ASSPNKAGGLYEQY
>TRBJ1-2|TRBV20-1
SAPVGAFNGYT
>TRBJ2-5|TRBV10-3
AISESTGTGRETQY
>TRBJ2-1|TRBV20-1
SARDAGRFSNEQF
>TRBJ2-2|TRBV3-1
ASSQETGVSAGELF
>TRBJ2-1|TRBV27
ASSLTSAGGYNEQF
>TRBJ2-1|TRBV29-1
SVVASSGNNEQF
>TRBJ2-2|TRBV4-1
ASSQKTFGGELF
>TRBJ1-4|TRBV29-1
SVELSDDQGKLF
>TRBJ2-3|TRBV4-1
ASSPVIGVRAGDTQY
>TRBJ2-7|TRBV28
ASSLSRGGYEQY
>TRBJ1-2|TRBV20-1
SARGGGGYT
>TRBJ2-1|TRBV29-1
SVDRGTNEQF